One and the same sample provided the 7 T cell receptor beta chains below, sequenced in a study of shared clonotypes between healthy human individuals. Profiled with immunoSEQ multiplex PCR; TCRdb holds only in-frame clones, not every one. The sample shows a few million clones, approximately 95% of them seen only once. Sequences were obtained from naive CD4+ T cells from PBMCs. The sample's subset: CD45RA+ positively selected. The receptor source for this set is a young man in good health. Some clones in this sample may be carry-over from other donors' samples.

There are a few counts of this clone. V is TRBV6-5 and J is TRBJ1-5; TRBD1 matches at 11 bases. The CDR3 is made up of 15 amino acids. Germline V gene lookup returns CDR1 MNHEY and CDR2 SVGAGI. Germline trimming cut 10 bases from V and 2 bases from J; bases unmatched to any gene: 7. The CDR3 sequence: CATGQGAPGNQPQHF. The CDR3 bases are TGTGCCACAGGACAGGGGGCGCCTGGCAATCAGCCCCAGCATTTT.

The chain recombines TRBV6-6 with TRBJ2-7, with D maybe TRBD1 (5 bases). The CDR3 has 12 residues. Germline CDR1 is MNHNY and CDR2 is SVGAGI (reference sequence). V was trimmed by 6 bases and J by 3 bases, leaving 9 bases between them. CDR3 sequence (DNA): TGTGCCAGCAGAGGGGCCCTCTACGAGCAGTACTTC. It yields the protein CASRGALYEQYF.

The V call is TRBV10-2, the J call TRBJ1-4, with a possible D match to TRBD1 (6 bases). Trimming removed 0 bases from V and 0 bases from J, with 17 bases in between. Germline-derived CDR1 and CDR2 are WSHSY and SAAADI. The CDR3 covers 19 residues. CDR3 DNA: TGCGCCAGCAGTGAGTCTGATTCGACAGGCAGCCCAACTAATGAAAAACTGTTTTTT. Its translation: CASSESDSTGSPTNEKLFF.

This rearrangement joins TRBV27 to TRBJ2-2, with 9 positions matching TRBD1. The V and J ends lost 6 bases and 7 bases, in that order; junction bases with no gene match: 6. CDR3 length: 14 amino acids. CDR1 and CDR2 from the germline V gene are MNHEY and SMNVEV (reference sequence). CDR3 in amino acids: CASRGQGLNGELFF. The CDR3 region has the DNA TGTGCCAGCAGGGGACAGGGTCTTAACGGGGAGCTGTTTTTT.

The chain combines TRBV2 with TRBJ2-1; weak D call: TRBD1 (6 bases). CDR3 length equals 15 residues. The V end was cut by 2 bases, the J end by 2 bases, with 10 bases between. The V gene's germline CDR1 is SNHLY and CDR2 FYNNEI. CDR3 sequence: CASSEQGTAYNEQFF. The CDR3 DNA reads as TGTGCCAGCAGTGAACAGGGGACCGCCTACAATGAGCAGTTCTTC.

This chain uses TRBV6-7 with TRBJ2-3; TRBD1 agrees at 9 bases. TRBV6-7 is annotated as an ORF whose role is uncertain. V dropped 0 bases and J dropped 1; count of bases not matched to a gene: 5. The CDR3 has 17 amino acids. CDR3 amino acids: CASSYSGTGSGTDTQYF. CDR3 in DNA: TGTGCCAGCAGTTACTCCGGGACAGGGTCGGGCACAGATACGCAGTATTTT.

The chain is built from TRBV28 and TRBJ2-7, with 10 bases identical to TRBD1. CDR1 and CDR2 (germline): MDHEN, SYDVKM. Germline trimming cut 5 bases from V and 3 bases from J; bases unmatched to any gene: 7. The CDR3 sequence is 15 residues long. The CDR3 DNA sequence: TGTGCCAGCAGTCCTCGGGACAGGGGCTTCTACGAGCAGTACTTC. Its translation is CASSPRDRGFYEQYF.